This TCR beta chain appears in the sequencing data of a study of early T cells in non-severe SARS-CoV-2 infection. The TCR library protocol attached unique molecular identifiers to the individual cDNA molecules. TCRdb reanalysed the 5' RACE reads using MiXCR and keeps one entry per CDR3 protein. The sample lists about 97,000 distinct CDR3 sequences; around 13% were seen once. CDR1 SGHTA and CDR2 FQGNSA come from the germline V gene. Between the trimmed V and J ends, which lost 4 bases and 2 bases, there was a span of 4 bases. CDR3 size: 12 residues. This clonotype was counted ten times or more. The chain is built from TRBV7-2 and TRBJ2-3; D ambiguous. The TCR sequence derives from an adult who was a healthcare worker with PCR-confirmed SARS-CoV-2 infection or an uninfected control (not recorded which). The sequenced material came from whole blood. CDR3 sequence reads: CASSSFTDTQYF. Written as DNA, the CDR3 is TGTGCCAGCAGCTCGTTCACAGATACGCAGTATTTT.